The sequence of this T cell receptor (beta chain) was determined in a study of Ad26.COV2.S vaccination and SARS-CoV-2 variants. About the research overall: Ad26.COV2.S shots went into the muscle once or twice, 56 days apart. Regarding the study as a whole: Across vaccine and placebo recipients, the breadth of non-spike TCRs was similar. Placebo recipients showed lower spike-specific TCR breadth than vaccinees. Breadth, reportedly substantial, characterized the spike-specific CD8+ and CD4+ T cell responses after vaccination.

Only in-frame clones appear in the TCRdb table, and some are missing; sequencing was by immunoSEQ multiplex PCR. The sample consists of around 350,000 clones, roughly 81% of them appearing once. About this clone: The antigen is not known.

Germline V gives CDR1 LGHDT, CDR2 YNNKEL (reference sequence). CDR3 length: 14 amino acids. Trimming removed 3 bases from V and 4 bases from J, with 12 bases in between. Treatment meaning: 19 received Ad26.COV2.S at low or high dose, single or two shots; about 5 received placebo; per-sample allocation not given. The samples date from day 63 after the first vaccine or placebo injection. The receptor was isolated from a person between 18 and 65 years old who received the Ad26.COV2.S COVID-19 vaccine or a placebo. The rearrangement links TRBV3-1 (or the pseudogene TRBV3-2) to TRBJ1-1; D unclear. Material: peripheral blood, obtained in a trial of Ad26.COV2.S vaccine versus placebo. CDR3 DNA sequence: TGTGCCAGCAGCCATCCGTATGGAGTCACTGAAGCTTTCTTT. Protein sequence: CASSHPYGVTEAFF.